Detailed here is one TCR beta chain. What antigen it recognizes has not been identified. No much larger clonotype is one base removed from it; base qualities were not supplied. In the prospective study, participants were about 18 to 95 years old, resided in about 25 geographic areas of the United States, and were enrolled through a virtual design. In the prospective study, participants were assigned to cohorts based on the clinical history participants reported in a screening survey and a study questionnaire. For ImmuneRACE Cohort 3, a participant was defined as recovered based on two consecutive negative NP/OP PCR tests, clearance by a healthcare professional, or resolution of symptoms. In the prospective study, whole blood, serum and a nasopharyngeal or oropharyngeal swab were collected from each participant by mobile phlebotomists. Participants in the prospective study had the option to provide additional blood draws and questionnaires over an approximately 2-month period. Before DNA extraction, blood samples from the prospective study were shipped at room temperature or frozen.

The data originate from a study of blood T cell repertoires in COVID-19 (dated by TCRdb to 2019 to 2021). Concerning the study at large: Samples covering the acute and convalescent phases of COVID-19 were provided by collaborators in the United States, Italy and Spain. The material from the prospective study consisted of cDNA or gDNA derived from T cells, B-cell-depleted T cells, or PBMCs. The dataset comprised deeply sampled blood TCRbeta repertoires from subjects exposed to, actively infected with, or recovered from COVID-19. The repertoires were released in a freely available public database intended as a resource for research on the immune response to SARS-CoV-2. The samples were drawn from two sources: the first 160 participants of the ongoing ImmuneRACE study, and approximately 1,300 subjects contributed by 6 global collaborators. A de-identified subject ID, COVID-19 status, age in years and sex were almost always included in the sample metadata. Where HLA class I and class II types were available, the types were taken from metadata supplied by the sample provider, not from assay-based typing.

Results the study describes overall, beyond this receptor: The amount of clinical and demographic metadata varied by source and participant and was provided uncurated.

For CDR1 and CDR2, the germline V gene lists SGHAT and FQNNGV. V trim: 5 bases; J trim: 1 base; unmatched bases: 0. From cysteine to phenylalanine, the CDR3 is 13 amino acids long. Only the CDR3 part of the read is kept: 39 bases, read in frame from the first base. The immunoSEQ Assay, a bias-controlled multiplex PCR, was used to amplify TCRbeta CDR3 regions from genomic DNA. The paper's processing steps were these. The number of nucleated cells in each sample was estimated from the amplification of reference gene primers within the assay. To quantify the absolute abundance of each unique TCRbeta CDR3 rearrangement, sequence reads were collapsed and filtered. Productive Simpson clonality was computed per sample as the square root of Simpson's diversity index over productive rearrangements. TCRdb provides this immuneACCESS table in a form limited to in-frame rearrangements. Some clones are lacking; in checked studies, under half of them reflect an unresolved V gene, and why the rest are absent is not known. V, J and clone size reflect that table, while D and trimming were determined from the DNA. Across this sample there are more than 250,000 clones, with around 88% seen only once. The ten largest account for over 6% of the sample.

The source is a woman aged 40 to 50 who had recovered from COVID-19. Recombination connected TRBV11-2 to TRBJ2-7, and 9 bases in between align with TRBD1. The specimen was PBMCs or T cells enriched from blood (not recorded which). CDR3 protein: CASSGQGSYEQYF. The nucleotide sequence is TGTGCCAGCAGCGGACAGGGGTCCTACGAGCAGTACTTC. With all but the CDR3 taken from the reference TRBV11-2 and TRBJ2-7 genes, the full variable domain is: EAGVAQSPRYKIIEKRQSVAFWCNPISGHATLYWYQQILGQGPKLLIQFQNNGVVDDSQLPKDRFSAERLKGVDSTLKIQPAKLEDSAVYLCASSGQGSYEQYFGPGTRLTVT.